Presented here are 15 T cell receptor beta chains from one specimen sequenced in a study of beta chain features in type 1 diabetes. The study's findings and limits: There was a moderate but significant shortening of TCRB CDR3s in all four CD4+ subsets of Type 1 diabetes patients.

No antigen has been identified for these receptors. The entirety of the isolated RNA underwent reverse transcription, so expressed TCRB transcripts were sequenced. Assay used: immunoSEQ multiplex PCR; TCRdb lists only in-frame clones, some missing. The table lists about 53,000 clones, 55% to 75% of them singletons. Specimen: stem cell memory CD4+ T cells from blood. All receptors derive from a woman aged 30 to 39 with type 1 diabetes.

The chain employs TRBV5-1 and TRBJ2-1; 7 bases map to TRBD2. Germline V lookup: CDR1 SGHRS, CDR2 YFSETQ. This CDR3 has 15 amino acids. J gave up 1 base and V 3 bases, and 4 bases lay outside the gene matches. The CDR3 sequence is CASSSSGASYNEQFF. DNA of the CDR3: TGCGCCAGCAGCTCGAGCGGGGCGTCCTACAATGAGCAGTTCTTC.

The rearrangement joins TRBV27 to TRBJ2-7, with 7 bases identical to TRBD1. Germline trimming cut 6 bases from V and 2 bases from J; bases unmatched to any gene: 10. The CDR3 has 15 residues. Germline CDR1 reads MNHEY; CDR2 reads SMNVEV (reference sequence). The CDR3 spells CASRAGTAVPYEQYF. The CDR3 DNA reads as TGTGCCAGCAGAGCCGGGACAGCAGTTCCCTACGAGCAGTACTTC.

The gene calls are TRBV6-5 and TRBJ1-5; possible D gene TRBD1, 5 bases. The CDR3 loop spans 14 amino acids. Looked up from germline, CDR1 is MNHEY and CDR2 is SVGAGI. Between the trimmed V and J ends, which lost 6 bases and 4 bases, there was a span of 13 bases. CDR3 region: CASSPQGRNQPQHF. The CDR3 DNA reads as TGTGCCAGCAGCCCCCAGGGTAGGAATCAGCCCCAGCATTTT.

This rearrangement joins TRBV6-6 to TRBJ2-2, with D maybe TRBD1 (5 bases). Germline-derived CDR1 and CDR2 are MNHNY and SVGAGI (reference sequence). V was shortened by 10 bases and J by 5 bases, with 20 bases between the two germline ends. The CDR3 contains 15 residues. The CDR3 DNA reads TGTGCCACAATTATGGGGCTCTCAGGGACCGGGGAGCTGTTTTTT. Residues: CATIMGLSGTGELFF.

The chain uses TRBV4-1 and TRBJ2-1; 8 bases are shared with TRBD2. Germline assignment: CDR1 MGHRA and CDR2 YSYEKL. The V segment lost 4 bases and the J segment 0 bases; nucleotides outside the gene matches: 5. This CDR3 comprises 16 residues. The CDR3 spells CASSRQLAASYNEQFF. The CDR3 coding sequence is TGCGCCAGCAGCCGCCAACTAGCGGCCTCCTACAATGAGCAGTTCTTC.

The J gene is TRBJ2-3, the V gene TRBV30; no definite D call. Germline V CDR1 and CDR2: GTSNPN, SVGIG (reference sequence). The germline V and J ends were trimmed by 1 base and 6 bases, with 5 bases remaining between them. The CDR3 is 11 residues long. In DNA form, the CDR3 reads TGTGCCTGGAGTGCCGGGGATACGCAGTATTTT. This sequence encodes CAWSAGDTQYF.

This clone was counted between two and nine times. This sequence joins TRBV5-6 and TRBJ2-7; D might be TRBD2 (5 bases). V lost 2 bases and J lost 3, with 12 bases in between. This CDR3 is built from 14 residues. The germline CDR1 and CDR2 sequences are SGHDT and YYEEEE. CDR3: CASSLGGLVYEQYF. CDR3 bases: TGTGCCAGCAGCTTAGGCGGGTTGGTCTACGAGCAGTACTTC. Based on the CDR3 plus reference TRBV5-6 and TRBJ2-7, the full variable domain is DAGVTQSPTHLIKTRGQQVTLRCSPKSGHDTVSWYQQALGQGPQFIFQYYEEEERQRGNFPDRFSGHQFPNYSSELNVNALLLGDSALYLCASSLGGLVYEQYFGPGTRLTVT.

This clone appeared a few times. The chain is built from TRBV28 and TRBJ2-7; 8 positions agree with TRBD2. The germline gives CDR1 MDHEN, CDR2 SYDVKM. Germline trimming cut 1 base from V and 6 bases from J; bases unmatched to any gene: 8. This CDR3 has 15 residues. The CDR3 is CASSLFGTRGLEQYF. CDR3 coding DNA: TGTGCCAGCAGTTTATTTGGGACTAGAGGGCTCGAGCAGTACTTC.

The chain carries TRBV5-4 and TRBJ1-1, with D possibly TRBD1 on 6 matching bases. The germline V gene has CDR1 SGHNT and CDR2 YYREEE (reference sequence). This CDR3 is 12 amino acids long. Trimming removed 2 bases at V and 6 bases at J, with 8 bases between. This CDR3 reads CASSFKGAEAFF. The DNA of the CDR3 is TGTGCCAGCAGCTTTAAGGGGGCTGAAGCTTTCTTT.

The chain employs TRBV29-1 and TRBJ2-3, with TRBD2 as a possible D gene (6 bases). The germline V gene has CDR1 SQVTM and CDR2 ANQGSEA. The length of the CDR3 is 12 residues. V was trimmed by 6 bases and J by 3 bases, leaving 10 bases between them. CDR3 sequence (DNA): TGCAGCGTGAAGGAGGGGACAGATACGCAGTATTTT. Encoded protein: CSVKEGTDTQYF.

The chain carries TRBV30 and TRBJ2-1, with 11 bases lining up with TRBD2. The CDR3 has 18 residues. Germline values: CDR1 GTSNPN, CDR2 SVGIG (reference sequence). V gave up 1 base and J gave up 6 bases; unmatched junction bases: 14. The CDR3 sequence is CAWSGHLGAGTSGNEQFF. CDR3 coding DNA: TGTGCCTGGAGTGGCCATCTCGGAGCTGGGACTAGCGGCAATGAGCAGTTCTTC.

The CDR3 sequence is CASSIVWAGEETQYF. The CDR3, as DNA: TGTGCCAGTAGTATTGTGTGGGCGGGAGAAGAGACCCAGTACTTC. The rearrangement uses TRBV19 and TRBJ2-5; 7 bases are shared with TRBD2. V lost 3 bases to trimming and J lost 3 bases; unmatched junction nucleotides: 7. CDR1 and CDR2 from the germline V gene are LNHDA and SQIVND (reference sequence). The CDR3 sequence is 15 residues long. Complete variable domain (other parts from reference TRBV19 and TRBJ2-5): DGGITQSPKYLFRKEGQNVTLSCEQNLNHDAMYWYRQDPGQGLRLIYYSQIVNDFQKGDIAEGYSVSREKKESFPLTVTSAQKNPTAFYLCASSIVWAGEETQYFGPGTRLLVL.

This clone was found once. The rearrangement links TRBV2 to TRBJ1-1, with D perhaps matching TRBD1 (5 bases). Germline CDR1 is SNHLY and CDR2 is FYNNEI. Trimming shortened V by 9 bases and J by 9 bases, and 11 bases separated the two germline ends. The CDR3 runs to 10 residues. DNA for the CDR3: TGTGCCAGGAGGGGAGGACAAGCTTTCTTT. Translated: CARRGGQAFF.

V usage is TRBV2 and J usage is TRBJ2-3; 10 bases align to TRBD2. CDR3 length: 15 amino acids. Germline CDR1 SNHLY, CDR2 FYNNEI. V shed 4 bases and J 4 bases; nucleotides not matched to a gene: 5. This CDR3 reads CASSAQAGGADTQYF. CDR3 nucleotides: TGTGCCAGCAGTGCACAAGCGGGAGGGGCAGATACGCAGTATTTT.

This clone was counted a few times. The chain uses TRBV5-4 and TRBJ1-4, with 10 bases aligning to TRBD1. Germline V gene sequence: CDR1 SGHNT, CDR2 YYREEE (reference sequence). After removal of 3 bases from V and 6 bases from J, the junction contained 5 bases not matched to a gene. The CDR3 has 15 residues. CDR3 in amino acids: CASSSPGQGHEKLFF. The CDR3 DNA follows: TGTGCCAGCAGCTCGCCGGGACAGGGGCATGAAAAACTGTTTTTT.